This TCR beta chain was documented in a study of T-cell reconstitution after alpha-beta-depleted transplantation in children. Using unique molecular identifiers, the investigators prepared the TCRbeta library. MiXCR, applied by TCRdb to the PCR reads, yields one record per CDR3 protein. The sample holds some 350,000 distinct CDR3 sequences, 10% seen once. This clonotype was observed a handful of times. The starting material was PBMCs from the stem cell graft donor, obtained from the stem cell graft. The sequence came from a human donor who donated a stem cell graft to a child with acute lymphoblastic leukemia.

The chain's CDR3 is CASSQVLAGGVYQETQYF. The CDR3 bases are TGTGCCAGCAGCCAAGTCCTAGCGGGAGGAGTGTACCAAGAGACCCAGTACTTC. The chain uses TRBV3-1 and TRBJ2-5; TRBD2 matches 11 bases. CDR3 size: 18 residues. V lost 1 base and J lost 0; bases outside the gene matches: 7. Germline CDR1 LGHDT, CDR2 YNNKEL (reference sequence).